This TCR beta chain was documented in a study of T cells in Graves' hyperthyroidism and ophthalmopathy. About this clonotype itself: Antigen: not known.

Study conclusions and caveats: The model identified upcoming ophthalmopathy a median 6.5 months ahead of onset. Most thyroid clonotypes expanded above 0.001 appeared in blood too. In simple terms, a model built on 13 V-J features told ophthalmopathy apart from stable hyperthyroidism.

Investigators excluded patients with uncontrolled infection, other autoimmune disease, pregnancy or lactation. CDR3 size: 14 residues. The ends were cut back, 3 bases at V and 4 bases at J, with 12 bases in the middle. Germline V gene lookup returns CDR1 SEHNR and CDR2 FQNEAQ (reference sequence). RNA transcripts gave rise to amplified TCR beta CDR3 regions. First-round RT-PCR with HTBI primers amplified the TCR CDR3 region. TCRdb re-called the multiplex PCR reads through MiXCR, storing one row per CDR3 protein. The sample has hundreds of thousands of distinct CDR3 sequences; 45% are singletons. The material sequenced was peripheral blood or thyroid tissue (not recorded which). The chain has TRBV7-9 and TRBJ1-1, with D uncertain. This TCR derives from an adult man with Graves' disease, either hyperthyroidism or ophthalmopathy (not recorded which). The DNA for the CDR3 is TGTGCCAGCAGCTTTACTGGGCAGAGCACTGAAGCTTTCTTT. Protein sequence: CASSFTGQSTEAFF.